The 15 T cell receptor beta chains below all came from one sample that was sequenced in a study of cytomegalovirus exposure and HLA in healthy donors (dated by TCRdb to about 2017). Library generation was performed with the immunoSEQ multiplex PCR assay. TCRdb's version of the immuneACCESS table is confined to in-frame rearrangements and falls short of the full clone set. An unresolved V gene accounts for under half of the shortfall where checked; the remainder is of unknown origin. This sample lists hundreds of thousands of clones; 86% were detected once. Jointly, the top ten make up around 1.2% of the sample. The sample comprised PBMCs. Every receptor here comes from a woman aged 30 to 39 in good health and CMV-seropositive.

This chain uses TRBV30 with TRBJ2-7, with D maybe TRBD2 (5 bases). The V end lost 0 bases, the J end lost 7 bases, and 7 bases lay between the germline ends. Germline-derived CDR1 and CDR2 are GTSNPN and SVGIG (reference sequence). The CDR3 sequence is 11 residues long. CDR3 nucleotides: TGTGCCTGGAGTGTGAGGGAAGAGCAGTACTTC. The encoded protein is CAWSVREEQYF. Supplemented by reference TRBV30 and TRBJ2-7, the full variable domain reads SQTIHQWPATLVQPVGSPLSLECTVEGTSNPNLYWYRQAAGRGLQLLFYSVGIGQISSEVPQNLSASRPQDRQFILSSKKLLLSDSGFYLCAWSVREEQYFGPGTRLTVT.

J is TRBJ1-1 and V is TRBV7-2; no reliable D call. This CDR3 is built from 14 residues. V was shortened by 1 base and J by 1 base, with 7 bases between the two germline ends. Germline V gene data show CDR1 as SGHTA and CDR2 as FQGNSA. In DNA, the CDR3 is TGTGCCAGCAGCTTAGTCGCGGAGAACACTGAAGCTTTCTTT. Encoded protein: CASSLVAENTEAFF.

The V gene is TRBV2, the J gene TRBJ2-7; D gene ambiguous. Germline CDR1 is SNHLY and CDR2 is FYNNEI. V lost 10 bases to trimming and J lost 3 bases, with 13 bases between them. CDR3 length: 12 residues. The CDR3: CAIDKPVYEQYF. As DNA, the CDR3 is TGTGCCATTGACAAACCTGTCTACGAGCAGTACTTC.

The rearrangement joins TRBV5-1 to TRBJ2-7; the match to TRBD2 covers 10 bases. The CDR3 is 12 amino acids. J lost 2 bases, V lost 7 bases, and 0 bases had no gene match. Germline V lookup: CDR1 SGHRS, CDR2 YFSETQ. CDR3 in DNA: TGCGCCAGCGGGACTAGCGCCTACGAGCAGTACTTC. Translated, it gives CASGTSAYEQYF.

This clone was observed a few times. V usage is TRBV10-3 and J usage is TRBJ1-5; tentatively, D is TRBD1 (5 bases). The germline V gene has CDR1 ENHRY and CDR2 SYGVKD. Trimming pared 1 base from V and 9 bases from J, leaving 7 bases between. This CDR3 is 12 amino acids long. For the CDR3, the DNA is TGTGCCATCAGTGAGTTCGGGGGGCCCCAGCATTTT. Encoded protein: CAISEFGGPQHF.

The CDR3: CASSEARTSGPTDTQYF. The CDR3 DNA reads as TGTGCCAGCAGTGAAGCTCGGACTAGCGGACCCACAGATACGCAGTATTTT. The V gene is TRBV6-1, the J gene TRBJ2-3, with 10 bases matching TRBD2. Losses at the gene ends were 0 bases for V and 2 bases for J; bases not matched to a gene: 5. The CDR3 is made up of 17 amino acids. Germline V gene lookup returns CDR1 MNHNS and CDR2 SASEGT.

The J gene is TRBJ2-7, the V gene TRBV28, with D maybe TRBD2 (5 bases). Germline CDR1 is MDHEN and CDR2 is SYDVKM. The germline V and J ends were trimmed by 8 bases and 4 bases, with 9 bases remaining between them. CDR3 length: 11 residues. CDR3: CASCSVYEQYF. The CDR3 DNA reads TGTGCCAGCTGTAGCGTGTACGAGCAGTACTTC. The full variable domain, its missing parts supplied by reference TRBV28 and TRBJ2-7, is DVKVTQSSRYLVKRTGEKVFLECVQDMDHENMFWYRQDPGLGLRLIYFSYDVKMKEKGDIPEGYSVSREKKERFSLILESASTNQTSMYLCASCSVYEQYFGPGTRLTVT.

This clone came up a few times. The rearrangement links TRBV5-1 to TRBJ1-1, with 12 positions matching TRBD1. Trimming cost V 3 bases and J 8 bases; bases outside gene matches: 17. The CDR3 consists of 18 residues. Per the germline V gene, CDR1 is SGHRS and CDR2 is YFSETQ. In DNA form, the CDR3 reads TGCGCCAGCAGCTATCGTCCCGGGACAGGGGGCAAAGGGGAAGAAGCTTTCTTT. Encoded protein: CASSYRPGTGGKGEEAFF.

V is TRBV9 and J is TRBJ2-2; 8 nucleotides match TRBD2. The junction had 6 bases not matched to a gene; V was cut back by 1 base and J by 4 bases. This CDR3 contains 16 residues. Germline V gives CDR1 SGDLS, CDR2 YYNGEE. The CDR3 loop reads CASSVPREGGTGELFF. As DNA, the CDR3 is TGTGCCAGCAGCGTACCTCGGGAGGGGGGCACCGGGGAGCTGTTTTTT.

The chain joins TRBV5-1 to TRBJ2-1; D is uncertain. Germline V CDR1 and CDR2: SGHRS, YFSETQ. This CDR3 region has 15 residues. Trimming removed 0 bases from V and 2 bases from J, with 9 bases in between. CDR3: CASSLAAATYNEQFF. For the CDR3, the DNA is TGCGCCAGCAGCTTGGCGGCGGCCACCTACAATGAGCAGTTCTTC.

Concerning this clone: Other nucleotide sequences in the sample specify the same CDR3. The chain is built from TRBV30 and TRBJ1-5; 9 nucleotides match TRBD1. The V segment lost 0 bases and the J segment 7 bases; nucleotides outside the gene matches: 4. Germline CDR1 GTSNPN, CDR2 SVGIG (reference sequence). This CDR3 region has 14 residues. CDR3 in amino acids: CAWSVQGARQPQHF. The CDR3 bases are TGTGCCTGGAGTGTACAGGGGGCGAGGCAGCCCCAGCATTTT.

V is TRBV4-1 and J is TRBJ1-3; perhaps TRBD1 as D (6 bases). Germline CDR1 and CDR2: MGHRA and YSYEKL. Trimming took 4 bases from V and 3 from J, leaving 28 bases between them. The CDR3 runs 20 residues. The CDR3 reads CASSLRDTNLMSGFGNTIYF. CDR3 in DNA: TGCGCCAGCAGCCTCCGGGACACAAATTTAATGAGTGGGTTTGGAAACACCATATATTTT.

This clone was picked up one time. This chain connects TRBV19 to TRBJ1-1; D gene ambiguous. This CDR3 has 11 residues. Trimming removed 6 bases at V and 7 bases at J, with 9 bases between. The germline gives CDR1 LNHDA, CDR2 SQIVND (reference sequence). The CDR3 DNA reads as TGTGCCAGTAGGATTGGGCATGAAGCTTTCTTT. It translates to CASRIGHEAFF.

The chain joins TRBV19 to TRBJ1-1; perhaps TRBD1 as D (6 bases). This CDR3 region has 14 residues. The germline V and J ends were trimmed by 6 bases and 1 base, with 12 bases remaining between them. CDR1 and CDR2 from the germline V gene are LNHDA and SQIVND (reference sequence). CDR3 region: CASSRGQPNTEAFF. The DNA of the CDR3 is TGTGCCAGTAGCAGGGGACAACCGAACACTGAAGCTTTCTTT.

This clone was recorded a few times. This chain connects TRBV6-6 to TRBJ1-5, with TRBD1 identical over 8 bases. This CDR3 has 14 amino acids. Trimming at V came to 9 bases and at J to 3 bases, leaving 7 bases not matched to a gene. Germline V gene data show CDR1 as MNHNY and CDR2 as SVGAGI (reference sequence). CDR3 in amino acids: CASSWTGNNQPQHF. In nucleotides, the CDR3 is TGTGCCAGTTCCTGGACAGGGAACAATCAGCCCCAGCATTTT.